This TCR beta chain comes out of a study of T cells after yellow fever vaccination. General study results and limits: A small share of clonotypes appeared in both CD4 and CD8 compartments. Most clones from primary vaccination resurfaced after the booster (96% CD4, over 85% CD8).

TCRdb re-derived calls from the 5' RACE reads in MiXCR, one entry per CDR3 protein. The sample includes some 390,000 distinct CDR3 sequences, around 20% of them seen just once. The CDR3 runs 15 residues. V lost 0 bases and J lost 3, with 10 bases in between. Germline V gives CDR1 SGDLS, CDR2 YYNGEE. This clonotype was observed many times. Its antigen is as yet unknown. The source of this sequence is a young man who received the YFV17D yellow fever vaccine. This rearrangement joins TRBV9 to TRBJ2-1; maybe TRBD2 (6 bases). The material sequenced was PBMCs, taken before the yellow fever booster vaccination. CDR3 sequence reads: CASSVGGGVYNEQFF. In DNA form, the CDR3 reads TGTGCCAGCAGCGTAGGTGGCGGGGTCTACAATGAGCAGTTCTTC.